The rows below give T cell receptor beta chains drawn from one sample of a study of T cell responses to AZD1222 COVID-19 vaccine. The repertoire was sequenced with immunoSEQ multiplex PCR; TCRdb's copy has only in-frame clones and lacks some. The profile shows around 150,000 clones, about 93% of them singletons. Sequences were derived from peripheral blood, sampled on day 0 of AZD1222 vaccination. The receptors come from an adult in good health. Each CDR3 is given with its conserved first and last residue. A D gene is named only where the DNA matches it firmly. Some rows have no size entry. The others give once, few or many, or a class for an expanded clone.

-,TRBV2,16,TRBJ1-2,-,TGTGCCAGCAGTGGAATAGAGGGACGGCGGCGCGGAGGCTACACCTTC,CASSGIEGRRRGGYTF
TRBD2,TRBV11-3,16,TRBJ2-2,-,TGTGCCAGCAGCGTGGGACTAGCGGGAAACACCGGGGAGCTGTTTTTT,CASSVGLAGNTGELFF
-,TRBV5-3,16,TRBJ1-1,-,TGTGCCAGAAGCTTGGGGTATGGACGGTTGAACACTGAAGCTTTCTTT,CARSLGYGRLNTEAFF
TRBD2,TRBV3-1/TRBV3-2,15,TRBJ2-3,-,TGTGCCAGCAGCCGGACAGCGGGAGGAGCAGATACGCAGTATTTT,CASSRTAGGADTQYF
-,TRBV9,14,TRBJ2-5,-,TGTGCCAGCAGCACCAGGGGGGACCAAGAGACCCAGTACTTC,CASSTRGDQETQYF
-,TRBV6-5,11,TRBJ1-1,-,TGTGCCAGCACTACCGACACTGAAGCTTTCTTT,CASTTDTEAFF
-,TRBV28,11,TRBJ2-2,-,TGTGCCAGTTCAGAGGGGGGGGAGCTGTTTTTT,CASSEGGELFF
-,TRBV5-4,14,TRBJ1-2,once,TGTGCCAGCAGGGCGGCAGGGAAGGAGGGAGGCTACACCTTC,CASRAAGKEGGYTF
TRBD1,TRBV2,15,TRBJ1-2,-,TGTGCCAGCATAACCAGGACAGGGCAGATGGGTGGCTACACCTTC,CASITRTGQMGGYTF
-,TRBV11-1,13,TRBJ2-3,-,TGTGCTACCCACCTAGCAGGCACAGATACGCAGTATTTT,CATHLAGTDTQYF
-,TRBV6-2/TRBV6-3,15,TRBJ2-3,-,TGTGCCAGCAGTTCCCTGCGGGTGAGCACAGATACGCAGTATTTT,CASSSLRVSTDTQYF
-,TRBV18,13,TRBJ1-1,-,TGTGCCAGCTCGCCCGATATGAACACTGAAGCTTTCTTT,CASSPDMNTEAFF
TRBD1,TRBV18,14,TRBJ1-1,once,TGTGCCAGCTCACCCGGACAGGGGTACACTGAAGCTTTCTTT,CASSPGQGYTEAFF
-,TRBV2,14,TRBJ1-1,-,TGTGCCAGCAGTGAAGTTTCAGGGAGGGCTGAAGCTTTCTTT,CASSEVSGRAEAFF
TRBD2,TRBV30,14,TRBJ2-5,-,TGTGCCTGGAGAACTAGCGGGAGTACACAGACCCAGTACTTC,CAWRTSGSTQTQYF
-,TRBV19,14,TRBJ2-1,-,TGTGCCAGTAGTAAGGGAGGCTCCTACAATGAGCAGTTCTTC,CASSKGGSYNEQFF
TRBD1,TRBV9,17,TRBJ2-2,-,TGTGCCAGCAGCGTTCTACCCGGGACAGGGAACACCGGGGAGCTGTTTTTT,CASSVLPGTGNTGELFF
TRBD1,TRBV5-6,16,TRBJ1-2,once,TGTGCCAGCAGCCTTAACCGGGACAGGGGGCACAATGGCTACACCTTC,CASSLNRDRGHNGYTF
-,TRBV7-2,14,TRBJ1-1,-,TGTGCCAGCAGGCGGGACACCAAATACACTGAAGCTTTCTTT,CASRRDTKYTEAFF
TRBD1,TRBV6-5,13,TRBJ1-2,-,TGTGCTTTTGCCCCGACAGGGGGCTTAGGCTACACCTTC,CAFAPTGGLGYTF
-,TRBV19,15,TRBJ1-4,-,TGTGCCAGTAGCCCAACAGTAACCCTTAATGAAAAACTGTTTTTT,CASSPTVTLNEKLFF
-,TRBV19,14,TRBJ1-6,-,TGTGCCAGTAGCCCCTGGGAGGGGGGTTCACCCCTCCACTTT,CASSPWEGGSPLHF
-,TRBV6-2/TRBV6-3,14,TRBJ2-3,-,TGTGCCAGCAGCGAAGGACTGGAGGTTGATACGCAGTATTTT,CASSEGLEVDTQYF
-,TRBV4-1,13,TRBJ1-4,-,TGCGCCACCAAGACGGGTTCTAATGAAAAACTGTTTTTT,CATKTGSNEKLFF
-,TRBV28,16,TRBJ1-2,-,TGTGCCAGCAGTTTATCAGAACAGACCGCTTCCTCTGGCTACACCTTC,CASSLSEQTASSGYTF
-,TRBV6-2/TRBV6-3,14,TRBJ1-4,few,TGTGCCAGCAGTTACCGCCCAACTAATGAAAAACTGTTTTTT,CASSYRPTNEKLFF
-,TRBV24-1,14,TRBJ2-1,-,TGTGCCACCAATCCGGGTTCCTCCTACAATGAGCAGTTCTTC,CATNPGSSYNEQFF
-,TRBV19,14,TRBJ2-5,-,TGTGCCAGTAGTACACGCGGGACGCAAGAGACCCAGTACTTC,CASSTRGTQETQYF
TRBD1,TRBV4-1,17,TRBJ2-2,-,TGCGCCAGCAGCCAACCCCCCGGGACAGTCCTCCCCGGGGAGCTGTTTTTT,CASSQPPGTVLPGELFF
TRBD1,TRBV3-1/TRBV3-2,13,TRBJ2-2,once,TGTGCCAGCATGACACAGGGGGCCGGGGAGCTGTTTTTT,CASMTQGAGELFF
-,TRBV24-1,15,TRBJ1-3,-,TGTGCCACCAGTGATCTGCGTGGGGTTGGAAACACCATATATTTT,CATSDLRGVGNTIYF
-,TRBV5-8,15,TRBJ1-6,-,TGTGCCAGCAGTTTTTCCCCAGGGTATAATTCACCCCTCCACTTT,CASSFSPGYNSPLHF
-,TRBV7-6,17,TRBJ1-4,-,TGTGCCAGCAGCTTAGAAGGGGCCCTAGCAACTAATGAAAAACTGTTTTTT,CASSLEGALATNEKLFF
-,TRBV4-1,15,TRBJ2-1,-,TGCGCCAGCAGCCAAGAGCTTGACGGCTACAATGAGCAGTTCTTC,CASSQELDGYNEQFF
-,TRBV7-9,11,TRBJ2-3,once,TGTGCCAGCAGCTTGTCAGATACGCAGTATTTT,CASSLSDTQYF
-,TRBV5-4,13,TRBJ1-6,once,TGTGCCAGCAGCTTAACCGTTGGATCACCCCTCCACTTT,CASSLTVGSPLHF
TRBD2,TRBV6-2/TRBV6-3,15,TRBJ2-2,-,TGTGCCAGCAGCCTAGCGGGAGGATACACCGGGGAGCTGTTTTTT,CASSLAGGYTGELFF
TRBD1,TRBV7-9,14,TRBJ2-5,-,TGTGCCAGCAGCCATACAGGGGGCGCAGAGACCCAGTACTTC,CASSHTGGAETQYF
-,TRBV19,14,TRBJ1-1,-,TGTGCCAGTAGTATTGGCGGGAAGGACACTGAAGCTTTCTTT,CASSIGGKDTEAFF
-,TRBV3-1/TRBV3-2,15,TRBJ1-1,-,TGTGCCAGCAGCCCCAATGGCAGGGGGAACACTGAAGCTTTCTTT,CASSPNGRGNTEAFF
-,TRBV11-2,15,TRBJ1-2,-,TGTGCCAGCAGCTCCATAGTGCGGGTAAACTATGGCTACACCTTC,CASSSIVRVNYGYTF
-,TRBV28,15,TRBJ1-5,-,TGTGCCAGCAGTTTATTGGGGAGCGGCAATCAGCCCCAGCATTTT,CASSLLGSGNQPQHF
TRBD2,TRBV3-1/TRBV3-2,17,TRBJ2-3,-,TGTGCCAGCAGCAAAGGGGTTTTAGGGAGGGGCACAGATACGCAGTATTTT,CASSKGVLGRGTDTQYF